This TCR beta chain was recovered during a study of shared clonotypes between healthy human individuals. CD8 cells classed as naive were CD45RO-negative and positively selected for CCR7, excluding terminally differentiated effector memory CD45RA+ cells. Germline V gives CDR1 MNHEY, CDR2 SVGAGI. CDR3 length: 13 residues. Trimming took 2 bases from V and 4 from J, leaving 8 bases between them. Data came from immunoSEQ multiplex PCR; TCRdb stores just in-frame clones and leaves some out. The sample yields 600,000 or so clones, roughly 98% seen once. Regarding this clone: The identical CDR3 is also encoded by other nucleotide sequences in the sample.

The sample comprised naive CD8+ T cells sorted from blood. The chain couples TRBV6-5 to TRBJ1-1; D gene uncertain. This sequence was found in a man aged 30 to 39 in good health. CDR3 DNA sequence: TGTGCCAGCAGTTACAGTCGCCGCACTGAAGCTTTCTTT. The encoded protein is CASSYSRRTEAFF.